Reported below is one T cell receptor (beta chain). The sample originates from a study of cytomegalovirus exposure and HLA in healthy donors. The CDR3 length is 13 residues. The germline V and J ends were trimmed by 7 bases and 8 bases, with 17 bases remaining between them. CDR1 and CDR2 from the germline V gene are SNHLY and FYNNEI. Use of 60 Vbeta and 13 Jbeta primers characterized the PCR. TCRdb's copy holds only in-frame clones and misses some; the assay was immunoSEQ multiplex PCR. The data contain hundreds of thousands of clones, around 80% of them singletons. The rearrangement uses TRBV2 and TRBJ1-2, with D hard to call. The clonotype originates from a boy between 10 and 17 years old in good health and CMV-seronegative. The sequenced sample consisted of PBMCs. The CDR3 region is CASTRETGWGYTF. The DNA of the CDR3 is TGTGCCAGCACACGCGAGACGGGTTGGGGCTACACCTTC.